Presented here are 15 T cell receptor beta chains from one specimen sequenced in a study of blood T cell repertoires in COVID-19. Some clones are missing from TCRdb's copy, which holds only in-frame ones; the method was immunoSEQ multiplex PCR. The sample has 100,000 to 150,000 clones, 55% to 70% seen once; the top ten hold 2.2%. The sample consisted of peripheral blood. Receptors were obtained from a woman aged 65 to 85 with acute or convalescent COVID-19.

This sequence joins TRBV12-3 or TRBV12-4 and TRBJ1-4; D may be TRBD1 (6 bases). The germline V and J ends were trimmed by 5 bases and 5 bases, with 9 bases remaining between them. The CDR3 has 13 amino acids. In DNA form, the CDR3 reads TGTGCCAGCAGTCTACAGGGAAATGAAAAACTGTTTTTT. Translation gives CASSLQGNEKLFF.

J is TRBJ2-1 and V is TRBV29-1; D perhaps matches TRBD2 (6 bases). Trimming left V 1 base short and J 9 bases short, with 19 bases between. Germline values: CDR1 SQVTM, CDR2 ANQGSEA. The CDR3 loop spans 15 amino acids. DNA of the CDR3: TGCAGCGTTGAAGGTCCAGCGGGCACCTGGAGTGAGCAGTTCTTC. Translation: CSVEGPAGTWSEQFF.

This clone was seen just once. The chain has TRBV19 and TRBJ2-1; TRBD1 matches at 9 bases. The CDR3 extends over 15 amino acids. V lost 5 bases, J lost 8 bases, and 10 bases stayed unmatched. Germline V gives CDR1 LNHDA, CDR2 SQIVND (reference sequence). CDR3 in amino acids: CASSPGQGPSDEQFF. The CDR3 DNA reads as TGTGCCAGTAGTCCCGGACAGGGGCCCTCCGATGAGCAGTTCTTC.

The CDR3 DNA reads TGTGCCAGCAGTGAGGCGGGTGGCGGGGCAACATACAATGAGCAGTTCTTC. Its protein is CASSEAGGGATYNEQFF. The chain joins TRBV25-1 to TRBJ2-1; D possibly corresponds to TRBD2 (6 bases). The germline gives CDR1 MGHDK, CDR2 SYGVNS. The CDR3 covers 17 residues. V was shortened by 3 bases and J by 4 bases, with 19 bases between the two germline ends. The full variable domain, rest sourced from reference TRBV25-1 and TRBJ2-1, is EADIYQTPRYLVIGTGKKITLECSQTMGHDKMYWYQQDPGMELHLIHYSYGVNSTEKGDLSSESTVSRIRTEHFPLTLESARPSHTSQYLCASSEAGGGATYNEQFFGPGTRLTVL.

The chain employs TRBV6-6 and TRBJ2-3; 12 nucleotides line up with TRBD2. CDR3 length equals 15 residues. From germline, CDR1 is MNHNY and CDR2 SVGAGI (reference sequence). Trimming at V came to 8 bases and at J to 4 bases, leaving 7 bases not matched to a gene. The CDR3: CASAPPSGGADTQYF. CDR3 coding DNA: TGTGCCAGCGCCCCGCCTAGCGGGGGGGCAGATACGCAGTATTTT.

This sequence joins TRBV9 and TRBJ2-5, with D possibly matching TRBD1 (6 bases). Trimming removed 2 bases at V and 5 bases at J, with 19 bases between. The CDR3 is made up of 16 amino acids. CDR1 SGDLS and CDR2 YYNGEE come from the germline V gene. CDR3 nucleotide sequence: TGTGCCAGCAGCGTTGGGCCACTTACAGGGTTGGAGACCCAGTACTTC. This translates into CASSVGPLTGLETQYF.

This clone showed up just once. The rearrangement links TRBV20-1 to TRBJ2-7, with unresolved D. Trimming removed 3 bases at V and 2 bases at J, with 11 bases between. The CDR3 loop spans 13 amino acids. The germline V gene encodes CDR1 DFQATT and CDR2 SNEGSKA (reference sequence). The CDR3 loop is CSASGRHTYEQYF. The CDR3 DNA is TGCAGTGCTAGTGGCAGACACACCTACGAGCAGTACTTC.

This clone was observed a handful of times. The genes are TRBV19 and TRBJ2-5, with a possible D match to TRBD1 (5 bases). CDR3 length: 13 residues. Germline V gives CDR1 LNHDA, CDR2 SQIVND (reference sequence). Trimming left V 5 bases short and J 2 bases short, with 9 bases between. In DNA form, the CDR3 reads TGTGCCAGTAGTGGGGCAGGGCAAGAGACCCAGTACTTC. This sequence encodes CASSGAGQETQYF.

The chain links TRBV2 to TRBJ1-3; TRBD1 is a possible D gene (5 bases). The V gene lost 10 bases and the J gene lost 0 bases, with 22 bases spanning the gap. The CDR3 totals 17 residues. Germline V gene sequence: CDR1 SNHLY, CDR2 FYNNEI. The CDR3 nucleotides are TGTGCCACCGTAGGACACGGGTTTGAGAGCTCTGGAAACACCATATATTTT. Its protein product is CATVGHGFESSGNTIYF.

CDR3 protein: CASSAGLVTDTQYF. CDR3 DNA sequence: TGCGCCAGCAGCGCGGGACTAGTCACAGATACGCAGTATTTT. The rearrangement links TRBV5-1 to TRBJ2-3, with TRBD2 matching over 8 bases. The trim removed 4 bases at V and 2 bases at J, leaving 3 bases unmatched. Germline CDR1 reads SGHRS; CDR2 reads YFSETQ. CDR3 length: 14 residues.

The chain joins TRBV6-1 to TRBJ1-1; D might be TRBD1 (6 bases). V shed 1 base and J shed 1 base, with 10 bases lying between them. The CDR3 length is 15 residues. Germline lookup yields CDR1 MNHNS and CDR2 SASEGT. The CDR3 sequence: CASSEVGRGNTEAFF. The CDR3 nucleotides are TGTGCCAGCAGTGAAGTAGGCAGGGGGAACACTGAAGCTTTCTTT.

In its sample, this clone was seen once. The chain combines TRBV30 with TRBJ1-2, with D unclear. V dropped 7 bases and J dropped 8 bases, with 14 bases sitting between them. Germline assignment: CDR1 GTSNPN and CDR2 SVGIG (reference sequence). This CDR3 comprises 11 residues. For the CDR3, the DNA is TGTGCCTTAAGGCAGGCGGGGGGCTACACCTTC. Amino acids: CALRQAGGYTF.

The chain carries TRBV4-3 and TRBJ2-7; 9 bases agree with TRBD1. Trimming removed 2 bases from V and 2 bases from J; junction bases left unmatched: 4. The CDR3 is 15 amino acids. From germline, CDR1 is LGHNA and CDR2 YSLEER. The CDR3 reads CASSQKGTGTYEQYF. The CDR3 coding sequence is TGCGCCAGCAGCCAAAAAGGGACAGGGACCTACGAGCAGTACTTC.

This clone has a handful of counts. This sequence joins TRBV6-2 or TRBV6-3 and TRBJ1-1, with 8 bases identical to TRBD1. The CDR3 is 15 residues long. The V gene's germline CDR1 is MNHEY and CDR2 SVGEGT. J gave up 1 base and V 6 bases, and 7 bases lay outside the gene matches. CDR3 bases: TGTGCCAGCAGCACCCCGGGGACAGGGAACACTGAAGCTTTCTTT. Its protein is CASSTPGTGNTEAFF.

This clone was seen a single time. The CDR3 DNA sequence: TGTGCCAGCAGCTCCCCGCCAAGCGCAGTACCAGATACGCAGTATTTT. This translates into CASSSPPSAVPDTQYF. This chain links TRBV7-2 with TRBJ2-3; D is unclear. The CDR3 has 16 amino acids. V was pared by 4 bases and J by 4 bases, with 18 bases between. CDR1 SGHTA and CDR2 FQGNSA come from the germline V gene.